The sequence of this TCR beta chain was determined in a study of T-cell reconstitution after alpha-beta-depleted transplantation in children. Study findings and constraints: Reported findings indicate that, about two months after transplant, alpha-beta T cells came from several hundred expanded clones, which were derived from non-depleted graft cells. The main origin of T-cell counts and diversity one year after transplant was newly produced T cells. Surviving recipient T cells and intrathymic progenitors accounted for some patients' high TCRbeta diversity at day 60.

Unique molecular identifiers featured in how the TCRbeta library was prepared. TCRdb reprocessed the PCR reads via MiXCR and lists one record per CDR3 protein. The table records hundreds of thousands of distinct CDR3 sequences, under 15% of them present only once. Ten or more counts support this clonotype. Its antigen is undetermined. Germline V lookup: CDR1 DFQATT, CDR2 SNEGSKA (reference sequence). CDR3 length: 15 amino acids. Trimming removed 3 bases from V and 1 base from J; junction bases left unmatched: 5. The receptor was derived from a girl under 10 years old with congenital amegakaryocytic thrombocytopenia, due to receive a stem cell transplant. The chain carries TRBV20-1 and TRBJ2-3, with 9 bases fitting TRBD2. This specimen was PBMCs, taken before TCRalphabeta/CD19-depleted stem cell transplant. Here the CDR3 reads CSASGLAGRTDTQYF. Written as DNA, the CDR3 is TGCAGTGCTAGCGGGCTAGCGGGACGCACAGATACGCAGTATTTT.